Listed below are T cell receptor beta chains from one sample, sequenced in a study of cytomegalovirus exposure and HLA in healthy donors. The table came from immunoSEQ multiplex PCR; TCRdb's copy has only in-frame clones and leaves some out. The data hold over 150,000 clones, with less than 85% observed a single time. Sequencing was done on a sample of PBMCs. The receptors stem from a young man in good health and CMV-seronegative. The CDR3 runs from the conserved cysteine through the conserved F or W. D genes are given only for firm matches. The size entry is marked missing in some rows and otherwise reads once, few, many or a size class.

DNA: TGTGCCAGCAGGACCGGGGACAGGGGTCGAAAAGCCCACTTT; CDR3: CASRTGDRGRKAHF; D: TRBD1; J: TRBJ1-6; size: NA; V: TRBV6-6
DNA: TGTGCCAGTAGTATCGACACCCCCTGGAATCAGCCCCAGCATTTT; CDR3: CASSIDTPWNQPQHF; D: NA; J: TRBJ1-5; size: NA; V: TRBV19
DNA: TGTGCCAGTACGTACTCGGCCGGGGAGCTGTTTTTT; CDR3: CASTYSAGELFF; D: NA; J: TRBJ2-2; size: NA; V: TRBV19
DNA: TGTGCCAGCAGTGAAGCCCGGGGGAGATTATACGAGCAGTACTTC; CDR3: CASSEARGRLYEQYF; D: NA; J: TRBJ2-7; size: NA; V: TRBV6-1
DNA: TGTGCCAGCAGTCCCGGGACAGGGGACACCGGGGAGCTGTTTTTT; CDR3: CASSPGTGDTGELFF; D: TRBD1; J: TRBJ2-2; size: NA; V: TRBV6-6
DNA: TGTGCCATCAGTGAGGGGGCACAGGGCTCTGGAAACACCATATATTTT; CDR3: CAISEGAQGSGNTIYF; D: NA; J: TRBJ1-3; size: NA; V: TRBV10-3
DNA: TGTGCCAGTCGACGTTCGGGGTTCCCCGGGGAGCTGTTTTTT; CDR3: CASRRSGFPGELFF; D: NA; J: TRBJ2-2; size: NA; V: TRBV19
DNA: TGCGCCAGCAGCTTGGATTCTCGGACAGCCAACACCGGGGAGCTGTTTTTT; CDR3: CASSLDSRTANTGELFF; D: NA; J: TRBJ2-2; size: NA; V: TRBV5-1
DNA: TGTGCCAGCACCAACACAGATACGCAGTATTTT; CDR3: CASTNTDTQYF; D: NA; J: TRBJ2-3; size: NA; V: TRBV7-2
DNA: TGCGCCAGCAGCACGCCCCGGGGGGACGGCAACTATGGCTACACCTTC; CDR3: CASSTPRGDGNYGYTF; D: NA; J: TRBJ1-2; size: NA; V: TRBV4-1
DNA: TGTGCCAGCAGTTCCCCCTCGGGGGGCCAAGATACGCAGTATTTT; CDR3: CASSSPSGGQDTQYF; D: NA; J: TRBJ2-3; size: NA; V: TRBV27
DNA: TGCGCCAGCAGTCATCCCAGGGGGCAGTTGAACACTGAAGCTTTCTTT; CDR3: CASSHPRGQLNTEAFF; D: TRBD1; J: TRBJ1-1; size: NA; V: TRBV4-1
DNA: TGTGCCAGCAGCGCATCGGCGGCGGGTTGGGCCTCTGGGGCCAACGTCCTGACTTTC; CDR3: CASSASAAGWASGANVLTF; D: NA; J: TRBJ2-6; size: NA; V: TRBV9
DNA: TGTGCCACCAGCTGGGAGCTCAATAGCAATCAGCCCCAGCATTTT; CDR3: CATSWELNSNQPQHF; D: NA; J: TRBJ1-5; size: NA; V: TRBV15
DNA: TGTGCCAGCAGTGAAGCTACAGGTTATAATCAGCCCCAGCATTTT; CDR3: CASSEATGYNQPQHF; D: NA; J: TRBJ1-5; size: NA; V: TRBV6-1
DNA: TGCAGTGCTAGACGTGATACGCAGTATTTT; CDR3: CSARRDTQYF; D: NA; J: TRBJ2-3; size: NA; V: TRBV20-1
DNA: TGTGCCAGCAGTTTAGGGAGGAGCAATCAGCCCCAGCATTTT; CDR3: CASSLGRSNQPQHF; D: NA; J: TRBJ1-5; size: NA; V: TRBV27
DNA: TGTGCCAGTAGTATAGAAGGGGACAGATCCTACGAGCAGTACTTC; CDR3: CASSIEGDRSYEQYF; D: TRBD1; J: TRBJ2-7; size: NA; V: TRBV19
DNA: TGTGCCAGTAGTACCCCCCAGGGGTTGTACACTGAAGCTTTCTTT; CDR3: CASSTPQGLYTEAFF; D: NA; J: TRBJ1-1; size: NA; V: TRBV19
DNA: TGTGCCAGCAGTGACTGGAGGTCTGTCGGGGAGCTGTTTTTT; CDR3: CASSDWRSVGELFF; D: NA; J: TRBJ2-2; size: NA; V: TRBV6-1
DNA: TGTGCCAGCAGTGAAAGGGCCTGGACAGAGAACACTGAAGCTTTCTTT; CDR3: CASSERAWTENTEAFF; D: NA; J: TRBJ1-1; size: NA; V: TRBV6-1
DNA: TGTGCCAGCAGACGACAGGGGGCGTCTGGAAACACCATATATTTT; CDR3: CASRRQGASGNTIYF; D: TRBD1; J: TRBJ1-3; size: NA; V: TRBV28
DNA: TGCGCCAGCAGCCAACCGACAGGGCTTGGGTACGAGCAGTACTTC; CDR3: CASSQPTGLGYEQYF; D: TRBD1; J: TRBJ2-7; size: NA; V: TRBV4-1
DNA: TGTGCCAGCAGGTACTTAGACAGGGTCGGTCACAATGAGCAGTTCTTC; CDR3: CASRYLDRVGHNEQFF; D: TRBD1; J: TRBJ2-1; size: NA; V: TRBV6-5
DNA: TGTGCCAGCAGCAGACAGGCGACTAGCGGGAGGGCTGAGACCCAGTACTTC; CDR3: CASSRQATSGRAETQYF; D: TRBD2; J: TRBJ2-5; size: once; V: TRBV5-4
DNA: TGTGCCAGCAGCTTTGAGACCGGGACAGGCTTCGTCCATGCTTTCTTT; CDR3: CASSFETGTGFVHAFF; D: TRBD1; J: TRBJ1-1; size: once; V: TRBV7-8
DNA: TGTGCCAGCAGTGAATATATAAAAATAGGGGGCGAGGATGGCTACACCTTC; CDR3: CASSEYIKIGGEDGYTF; D: TRBD1; J: TRBJ1-2; size: NA; V: TRBV25-1
DNA: TGCGCCAGCAGTCAGCCTCCAGGTGAAAAACTGTTTTTT; CDR3: CASSQPPGEKLFF; D: NA; J: TRBJ1-4; size: NA; V: TRBV23-1
DNA: TGTGCCAGTACCCCGACAGGGGGCGGGCCCAATGAGCAGTTCTTC; CDR3: CASTPTGGGPNEQFF; D: TRBD1; J: TRBJ2-1; size: NA; V: TRBV19
DNA: TGTGCCACCAGCATGAATATCCTGAGGTATGGCTACACCTTC; CDR3: CATSMNILRYGYTF; D: NA; J: TRBJ1-2; size: few; V: TRBV15
DNA: TGTGCCAGGTCGCCAGCGAAGATTAACACCGGGGAGCTGTTTTTT; CDR3: CARSPAKINTGELFF; D: NA; J: TRBJ2-2; size: NA; V: TRBV7-9
DNA: TGTGCCAGCAGTACCACGGCGGATAATTCACCCCTCCACTTT; CDR3: CASSTTADNSPLHF; D: NA; J: TRBJ1-6; size: NA; V: TRBV27
DNA: TGTGCCAGCAGTTACTCGACGGGACAAGAGACCCAGTACTTC; CDR3: CASSYSTGQETQYF; D: NA; J: TRBJ2-5; size: NA; V: TRBV6-6
DNA: TGTGCCAGCAGCTTCGTGACTAGCGGGAGCTCCTACGAGCAGTACTTC; CDR3: CASSFVTSGSSYEQYF; D: TRBD2; J: TRBJ2-7; size: once; V: TRBV5-6
DNA: TGTGCCAGCAGCCAAGAGTCTAGAAGACTAGCGGGACGTGAGCAGTTCTTC; CDR3: CASSQESRRLAGREQFF; D: TRBD2; J: TRBJ2-1; size: NA; V: TRBV4-2